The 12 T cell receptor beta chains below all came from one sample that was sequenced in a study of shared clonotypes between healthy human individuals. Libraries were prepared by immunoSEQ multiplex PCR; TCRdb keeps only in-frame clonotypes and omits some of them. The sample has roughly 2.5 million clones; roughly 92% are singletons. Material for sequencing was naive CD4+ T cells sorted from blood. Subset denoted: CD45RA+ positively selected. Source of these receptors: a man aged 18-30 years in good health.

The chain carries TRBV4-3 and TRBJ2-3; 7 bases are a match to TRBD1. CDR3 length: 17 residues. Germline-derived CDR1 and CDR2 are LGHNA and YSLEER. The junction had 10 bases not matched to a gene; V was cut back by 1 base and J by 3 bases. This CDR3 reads CASSQGPGQQVTDTQYF. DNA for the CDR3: TGCGCCAGCAGCCAAGGACCGGGACAGCAGGTTACAGATACGCAGTATTTT.

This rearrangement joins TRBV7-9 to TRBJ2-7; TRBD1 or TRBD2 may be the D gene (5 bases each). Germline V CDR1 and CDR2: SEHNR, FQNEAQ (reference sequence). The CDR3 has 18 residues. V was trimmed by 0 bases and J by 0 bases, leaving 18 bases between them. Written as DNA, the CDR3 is TGTGCCAGCAGCTTAGCGGTCGGGGTGACAGCTTACTCCTACGAGCAGTACTTC. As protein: CASSLAVGVTAYSYEQYF.

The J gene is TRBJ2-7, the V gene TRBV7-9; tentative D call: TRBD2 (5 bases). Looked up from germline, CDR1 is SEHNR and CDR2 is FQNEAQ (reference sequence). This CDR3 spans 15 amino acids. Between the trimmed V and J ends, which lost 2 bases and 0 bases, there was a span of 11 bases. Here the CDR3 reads CASSLIGVSSYEQYF. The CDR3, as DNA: TGTGCCAGCAGCTTAATCGGGGTTAGCTCCTACGAGCAGTACTTC.

CDR3 sequence reads: CASSYSIPAGAYEQYF. As DNA, the CDR3 is TGTGCCAGCAGTTACTCGATTCCAGCGGGAGCTTACGAGCAGTACTTC. V and J are TRBV6-5 and TRBJ2-7; 8 positions agree with TRBD2. Germline V lookup: CDR1 MNHEY, CDR2 SVGAGI. This CDR3 spans 16 amino acids. J lost 4 bases, V lost 0 bases, and 8 bases had no gene match.

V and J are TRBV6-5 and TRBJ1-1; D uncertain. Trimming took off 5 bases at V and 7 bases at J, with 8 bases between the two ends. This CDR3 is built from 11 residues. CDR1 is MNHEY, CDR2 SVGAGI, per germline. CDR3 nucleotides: TGTGCCAGCAGTGACACAGTTGAAGCTTTCTTT. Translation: CASSDTVEAFF.

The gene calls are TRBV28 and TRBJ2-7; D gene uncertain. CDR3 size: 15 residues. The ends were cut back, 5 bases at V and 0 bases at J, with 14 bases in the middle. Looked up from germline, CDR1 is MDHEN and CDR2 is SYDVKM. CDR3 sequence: CASSPRGVSSYEQYF. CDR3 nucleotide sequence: TGTGCCAGCAGTCCGCGTGGGGTTAGCTCCTACGAGCAGTACTTC.

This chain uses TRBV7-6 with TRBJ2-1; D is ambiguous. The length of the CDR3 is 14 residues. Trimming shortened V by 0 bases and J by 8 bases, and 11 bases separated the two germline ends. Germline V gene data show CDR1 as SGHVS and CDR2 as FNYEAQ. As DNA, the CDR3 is TGTGCCAGCAGCTTAGCGCGCTTATCTCATGAGCAGTTCTTC. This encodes CASSLARLSHEQFF.

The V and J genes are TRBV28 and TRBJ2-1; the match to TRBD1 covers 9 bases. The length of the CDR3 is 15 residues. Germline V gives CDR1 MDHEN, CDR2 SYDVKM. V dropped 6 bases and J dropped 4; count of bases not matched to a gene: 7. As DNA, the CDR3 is TGTGCCAGCAGCGTGGGGGACAGGGAGTACAATGAGCAGTTCTTC. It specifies CASSVGDREYNEQFF.

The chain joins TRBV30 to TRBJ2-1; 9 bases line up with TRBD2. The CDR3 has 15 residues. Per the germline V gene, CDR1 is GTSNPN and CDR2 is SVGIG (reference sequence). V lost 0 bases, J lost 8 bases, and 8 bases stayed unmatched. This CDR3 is CAWSVVRGGSDEQFF. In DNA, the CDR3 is TGTGCCTGGAGTGTTGTGCGGGGGGGCTCGGATGAGCAGTTCTTC.

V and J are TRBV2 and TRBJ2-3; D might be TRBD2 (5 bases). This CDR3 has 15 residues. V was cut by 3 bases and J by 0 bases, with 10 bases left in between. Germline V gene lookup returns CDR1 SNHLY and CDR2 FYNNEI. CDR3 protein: CASSERWTSTDTQYF. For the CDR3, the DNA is TGTGCCAGCAGTGAGCGGTGGACTAGCACAGATACGCAGTATTTT.

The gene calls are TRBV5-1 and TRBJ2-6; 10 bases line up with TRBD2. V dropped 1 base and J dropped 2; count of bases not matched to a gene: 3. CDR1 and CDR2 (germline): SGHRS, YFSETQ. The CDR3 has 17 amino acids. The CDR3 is CASSLLAGDPGANVLTF. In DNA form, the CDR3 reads TGCGCCAGCAGCTTGCTAGCGGGAGATCCTGGGGCCAACGTCCTGACTTTC.

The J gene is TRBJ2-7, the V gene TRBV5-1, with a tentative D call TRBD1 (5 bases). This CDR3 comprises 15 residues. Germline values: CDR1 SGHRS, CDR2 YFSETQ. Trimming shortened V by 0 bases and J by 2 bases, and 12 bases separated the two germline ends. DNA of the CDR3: TGCGCCAGCAGCTTGGCTTCAATGGGGCCCTACGAGCAGTACTTC. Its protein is CASSLASMGPYEQYF.